This TCR beta chain came from a study of radiotherapy plus CTLA-4 blockade in lung cancer. Broader study findings: How blood T cell clones changed early, along with interferon-beta, reportedly forecast response best. Following radiotherapy plus ipilimumab, tumor-derived TCR clones expanded in the blood.

Sequencing used immunoSEQ multiplex PCR; TCRdb keeps in-frame clones, though not all of them. The sample holds tens of thousands of clones; approximately 70% are singletons and the top ten take approximately 10%. This clone showed up just once. Its antigen is undetermined. The sample was peripheral blood, taken from a patient treated with radiotherapy plus ipilimumab. This TCR derives from a human donor with non-small cell lung cancer who had stable disease on radiotherapy plus ipilimumab.

CDR3 loop: CASSAGQTMNTEAFF. The CDR3 DNA reads as TGTGCCAGTAGTGCGGGACAGACGATGAACACTGAAGCTTTCTTT. The V gene is TRBV19, the J gene TRBJ1-1; 7 nucleotides match TRBD1. The V segment lost 5 bases and the J segment 0 bases; nucleotides outside the gene matches: 6. The CDR3 totals 15 residues. The germline gives CDR1 LNHDA, CDR2 SQIVND (reference sequence).